This TCR beta chain was obtained from a study of T cell repertoires in cytomegalovirus infection. Study summary: CMV infection and matching HLA type were both indicated by public TCR beta signatures. Study conclusions and caveats: The response measured ex vivo was dominated by TCR beta clonotypes (HLA-C-restricted and CMV-specific). Identification of carriers of CMV plus the relevant HLA was achieved through cumulative public TCR beta family frequency.

TCRdb recomputed calls from the reads with MiXCR, one row per CDR3 protein. The table includes a few hundred thousand distinct CDR3 sequences, more than 15% detected once. This clonotype was recorded many times. Its matching antigen is unknown. The V gene's germline CDR1 is SQVTM and CDR2 ANQGSEA. V was clipped by 7 bases and J by 5 bases, with 18 bases between them. The CDR3 totals 13 residues. This chain uses TRBV29-1 with TRBJ2-7, with D possibly being TRBD1 (6 bases). The clonotype comes from a human donor in good health (CMV status not recorded). Some clones in this sample may be carry-over from other donors' samples. Input material: CD8+ T cells from PBMCs. CDR3 bases: TGCAGCGCAAAAGGGGCAGGGGCCGACGAGCAGTACTTC. This gives the protein CSAKGAGADEQYF.